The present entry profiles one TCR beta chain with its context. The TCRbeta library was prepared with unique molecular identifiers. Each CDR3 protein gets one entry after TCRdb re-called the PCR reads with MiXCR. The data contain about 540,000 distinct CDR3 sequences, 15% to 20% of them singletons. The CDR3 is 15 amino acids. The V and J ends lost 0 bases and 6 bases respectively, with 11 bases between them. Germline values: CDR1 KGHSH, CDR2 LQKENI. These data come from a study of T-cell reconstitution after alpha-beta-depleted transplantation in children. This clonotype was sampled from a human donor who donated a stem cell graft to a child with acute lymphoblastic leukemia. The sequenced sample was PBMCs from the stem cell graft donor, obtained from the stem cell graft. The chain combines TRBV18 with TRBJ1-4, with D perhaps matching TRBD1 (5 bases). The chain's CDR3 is CASSPPNLGDEKLFF. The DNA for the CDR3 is TGTGCCAGCTCACCACCGAACCTAGGGGATGAAAAACTGTTTTTT.